A single sample gave rise to the 17 T cell receptor beta chains below, sequenced in a study of neoadjuvant anti-PD-1 for oral cavity cancer. This table comes from immunoSEQ multiplex PCR, and its TCRdb copy is limited to in-frame clones, with some not included. The profile shows 6,700 or so clones, about 80% of them singletons. This material consisted of PBMCs, taken before nivolumab (anti-PD-1) treatment. Receptors originate from a person between 40 and 85 years old with oral cavity squamous cell carcinoma.

In this sample, this clone turned up once. The chain joins TRBV27 to TRBJ2-7; tentative D call: TRBD2 (5 bases). The CDR3 contains 15 residues. Per germline, CDR1 MNHEY and CDR2 SMNVEV (reference sequence). V was shortened by 5 bases and J by 2 bases, with 16 bases between the two germline ends. CDR3 in DNA: TGTGCCAGCAGTCCTCGGACGGACTTAGCCTACGAGCAGTACTTC. This encodes CASSPRTDLAYEQYF.

The V and J genes are TRBV18 and TRBJ2-3; TRBD2 matches at 7 bases. The CDR3 loop spans 15 amino acids. From germline, CDR1 is KGHSH and CDR2 LQKENI. V shed 6 bases, J shed 5 bases, and the junction held 11 bases outside the gene matches. CDR3 sequence reads: CASSPSGGSRDTQYF. The CDR3 bases are TGTGCCAGCTCCCCCTCGGGGGGTTCCCGAGATACGCAGTATTTT.

The chain carries TRBV15 and TRBJ2-3; 8 nucleotides agree with TRBD1. Germline V CDR1 and CDR2: LNHNV, YYDKDF (reference sequence). After removal of 0 bases from V and 0 bases from J, the junction contained 8 bases not matched to a gene. The CDR3 runs to 18 residues. CDR3 amino acids: CATSRDPGTGASTDTQYF. The CDR3 nucleotides are TGTGCCACCAGCAGAGATCCCGGGACAGGAGCTAGCACAGATACGCAGTATTTT.

The chain couples TRBV11-3 to TRBJ2-1, with D perhaps TRBD1 (6 bases). The ends were cut back, 1 base at V and 0 bases at J, with 13 bases in the middle. CDR3 length equals 17 residues. CDR1 is SGHNT and CDR2 is YENEEA in the germline V gene. As DNA, the CDR3 is TGTGCCAGCAGCTTAGGAGGGACAATGAGCTCCTACAATGAGCAGTTCTTC. This codes for CASSLGGTMSSYNEQFF.

This chain's CDR3 is CASSLQGFNTGELFF. The CDR3 DNA sequence: TGTGCCAGCAGTCTACAGGGTTTTAACACCGGGGAGCTGTTTTTT. V and J are TRBV27 and TRBJ2-2; weak D call: TRBD1 (6 bases). V was pared by 5 bases and J by 2 bases, with 12 bases between. This CDR3 has 15 amino acids. Germline V lookup: CDR1 MNHEY, CDR2 SMNVEV (reference sequence).

The genes are TRBV19 and TRBJ1-1; D is unclear. V was trimmed by 1 base and J by 0 bases, leaving 6 bases between them. Germline CDR1 LNHDA, CDR2 SQIVND (reference sequence). This CDR3 is 14 amino acids long. The CDR3 coding sequence is TGTGCCAGTAGTATAGGGTACATGAACACTGAAGCTTTCTTT. Translated: CASSIGYMNTEAFF.

This chain connects TRBV5-6 to TRBJ2-7; D gene ambiguous. The CDR3 is made up of 13 amino acids. V gave up 4 bases and J gave up 6 bases, with 14 bases separating them. The germline gives CDR1 SGHDT, CDR2 YYEEEE. The DNA for the CDR3 is TGTGCCAGCAGCGCCCACCTAGTTCCCGAGCAGTACTTC. Its translation is CASSAHLVPEQYF.

The chain has TRBV9 and TRBJ2-3; weak D call: TRBD2 (5 bases). The V gene's germline CDR1 is SGDLS and CDR2 YYNGEE. The CDR3 has 16 residues. Trimming cost V 4 bases and J 2 bases, with 17 bases left between them. The CDR3 here is CASSPGGSWPTDTQYF. CDR3 in DNA: TGTGCCAGCAGCCCAGGCGGGTCTTGGCCCACAGATACGCAGTATTTT.

V usage is TRBV28 and J usage is TRBJ1-4, with 7 bases lining up with TRBD1. CDR1 MDHEN and CDR2 SYDVKM come from the germline V gene. The V segment lost 4 bases and the J segment 3 bases; nucleotides outside the gene matches: 5. The CDR3 consists of 15 residues. CDR3 in DNA: TGTGCCAGCAGTTCCGGGACAGCGTCTAATGAAAAACTGTTTTTT. Its protein is CASSSGTASNEKLFF.

This clone appeared a few times. V and J are TRBV5-4 and TRBJ1-2; the D gene is possibly TRBD1 (6 bases). The CDR3 is 12 amino acids. Germline V gene data show CDR1 as SGHNT and CDR2 as YYREEE (reference sequence). V lost 3 bases, J lost 13 bases, and 16 bases lay in between. The CDR3 spells CASSSQGPPRTF. The CDR3 DNA sequence: TGTGCCAGCAGCTCTCAGGGGCCGCCCCGCACCTTC. Filled out from reference TRBV5-4 and TRBJ1-2, the complete variable domain reads ETGVTQSPTHLIKTRGQQVTLRCSSQSGHNTVSWYQQALGQGPQFIFQYYREEENGRGNFPPRFSGLQFPNYSSELNVNALELDDSALYLCASSSQGPPRTFGSGTRLTVV.

CDR3 DNA: TGTGCCAGCAGCTTACTGACAGGGATGAACACTGAAGCTTTCTTT. The encoded protein is CASSLLTGMNTEAFF. V usage is TRBV7-6 and J usage is TRBJ1-1; 7 positions match TRBD1. Germline values: CDR1 SGHVS, CDR2 FNYEAQ. CDR3 length equals 15 residues. V gave up 2 bases and J gave up 0 bases; unmatched junction bases: 3.

The chain recombines TRBV4-3 with TRBJ1-2; 11 positions agree with TRBD1. Germline V gene lookup returns CDR1 LGHNA and CDR2 YSLEER. Losses at the gene ends were 4 bases for V and 4 bases for J; bases not matched to a gene: 8. The CDR3 is 16 amino acids. The CDR3 protein is CASSLRTGGGSYGYTF. The DNA for the CDR3 is TGCGCCAGCAGCCTTCGGACAGGGGGCGGGAGCTATGGCTACACCTTC.

This clone was seen a single time. This rearrangement joins TRBV11-2 to TRBJ2-5; 7 bases are a match to TRBD1. Germline V CDR1 and CDR2: SGHAT, FQNNGV. Trimming removed 5 bases from V and 5 bases from J; junction bases left unmatched: 5. The CDR3 totals 13 residues. In DNA form, the CDR3 reads TGTGCCAGCAGCCACAGGGGTCGCGAGACCCAGTACTTC. It specifies CASSHRGRETQYF.

The chain links TRBV6-4 to TRBJ2-1; 7 nucleotides agree with TRBD2. V gave up 0 bases and J gave up 6 bases; unmatched junction bases: 2. CDR1 and CDR2 (germline): MRHNA, SNTAGT. CDR3 length equals 14 residues. The CDR3 nucleotides read TGTGCCAGCAGTGACTCAGGGGAGGGCAATGAGCAGTTCTTC. Translation: CASSDSGEGNEQFF.

This chain connects TRBV4-3 to TRBJ2-2; maybe TRBD2 (6 bases). Germline V gene sequence: CDR1 LGHNA, CDR2 YSLEER. The length of the CDR3 is 16 residues. Deletions cut 0 bases from V and 8 bases from J, with 16 bases between. Here the CDR3 reads CASSQDGGALRGELFF. The CDR3 nucleotides read TGCGCCAGCAGCCAAGATGGCGGGGCCCTAAGGGGGGAGCTGTTTTTT.

By share of the sample, this clone is medium-sized. This chain links TRBV5-4 with TRBJ2-1; 8 bases are shared with TRBD1. Germline CDR1 reads SGHNT; CDR2 reads YYREEE (reference sequence). CDR3 length: 15 amino acids. Unmatched junction bases numbered 4, after V lost 5 bases and J lost 0 bases. The CDR3: CASSSGTGSYNEQFF. CDR3 bases: TGTGCCAGCAGTTCCGGGACAGGCTCCTACAATGAGCAGTTCTTC.

The V call is TRBV10-1, the J call TRBJ1-1; 9 bases agree with TRBD1. The junction had 7 bases not matched to a gene; V was cut back by 6 bases and J by 5 bases. This CDR3 region has 14 residues. The germline CDR1 and CDR2 sequences are WNHNN and SYGVQD (reference sequence). The CDR3 spells CASSVGQGGTEAFF. CDR3 nucleotides: TGCGCCAGCAGCGTGGGACAGGGAGGGACTGAAGCTTTCTTT.